The next 27 T cell receptor beta chains were all read from a single sample in a study of OX40 agonist ivuxolimab in advanced cancers. The assay was immunoSEQ multiplex PCR, and TCRdb's table has in-frame clones only and misses some. The table has roughly 61,000 clones, 82% seen once. The sample here was CD4+ or CD8+ T cells sorted from blood, taken in a trial of the OX40 agonist ivuxolimab. The receptors stem from an adult with an advanced solid tumor such as melanoma, head and neck, liver or kidney cancer.

The chain recombines TRBV7-2 with TRBJ1-1; D not certain. The V end was cut by 4 bases, the J end by 1 base, with 10 bases between. The CDR3 runs to 14 residues. Germline V gene sequence: CDR1 SGHTA, CDR2 FQGNSA. The CDR3 region has the DNA TGTGCCAGCAGCTCCCCCGGGGAGAACACTGAAGCTTTCTTT. The encoded protein is CASSSPGENTEAFF. Full variable domain (rest looked up from reference TRBV7-2 and TRBJ1-1): GAGVSQSPSNKVTEKGKDVELRCDPISGHTALYWYRQSLGQGLEFLIYFQGNSAPDKSGLPSDRFSAERTGGSVSTLTIQRTQQEDSAVYLCASSSPGENTEAFFGQGTRLTVV.

This clone was seen a few times. V gene TRBV5-1 combines with J gene TRBJ2-5, with 8 bases identical to TRBD2. Trimming removed 0 bases from V and 9 bases from J; junction bases left unmatched: 10. Germline CDR1 and CDR2: SGHRS and YFSETQ. This CDR3 has 15 residues. The CDR3 bases are TGCGCCAGCAGCTTGGTAGCGGGGTCCTCGGGGGCCCAGTACTTC. Protein product: CASSLVAGSSGAQYF.

The rearrangement joins TRBV19 to TRBJ1-2; D remains unclear. CDR1 LNHDA and CDR2 SQIVND come from the germline V gene (reference sequence). The CDR3 sequence is 14 residues long. Trimming pared 4 bases from V and 4 bases from J, leaving 13 bases between. The CDR3 DNA follows: TGTGCCAGTAGTAAACGGGCCCCGCTCTATGGCTACACCTTC. The encoded protein is CASSKRAPLYGYTF.

The chain's CDR3 is CASGPGQIDRETQYF. The CDR3 DNA reads TGTGCTAGTGGGCCAGGACAGATTGATCGGGAGACCCAGTACTTC. The chain combines TRBV12-5 with TRBJ2-5; TRBD1 might be the D (6 bases). In germline, CDR1 is LGHNT, CDR2 FRNRAP. V was trimmed by 6 bases and J by 5 bases, leaving 19 bases between them. CDR3 length equals 15 residues.

The chain employs TRBV9 and TRBJ2-2, with 10 bases that match TRBD2. This CDR3 contains 14 residues. CDR1 SGDLS and CDR2 YYNGEE come from the germline V gene. With V trimmed by 2 bases and J by 7 bases, 2 bases remained unmatched. The CDR3 coding sequence is TGTGCCAGCAGCGTGTCTAGCGGGAGCGGGGAGCTGTTTTTT. Protein product: CASSVSSGSGELFF.

The CDR3 here is CAIGWGQEGYTF. Here the CDR3 DNA reads TGTGCCATCGGGTGGGGGCAGGAAGGCTACACCTTC. The gene calls are TRBV19 and TRBJ1-2; a weak D match, TRBD1 (6 bases). Trimming took 10 bases from V and 8 from J, leaving 17 bases between them. CDR3 size: 12 residues. Germline V lookup: CDR1 LNHDA, CDR2 SQIVND (reference sequence).

This clone was seen a single time. CDR3 bases: TGCAGTGCTAGTCCGCAGGCTCGGTACACCTTC. Encoded protein: CSASPQARYTF. The J gene is TRBJ1-2, the V gene TRBV20-1; D ambiguous. Germline V CDR1 and CDR2: DFQATT, SNEGSKA (reference sequence). This CDR3 contains 11 residues. The V and J ends lost 3 bases and 11 bases respectively, with 13 bases between them.

This sequence joins TRBV6-1 and TRBJ2-5, with 12 bases fitting TRBD1. The CDR3 sequence is 17 residues long. With V trimmed by 0 bases and J by 3 bases, 5 bases remained unmatched. Germline values: CDR1 MNHNS, CDR2 SASEGT. The CDR3 region has the DNA TGTGCCAGCAGTGAAGCGGCCGGGACAGGGGGCGAAGAGACCCAGTACTTC. Translation: CASSEAAGTGGEETQYF.

This clone was detected only once. This sequence joins TRBV5-4 and TRBJ1-3, with a tentative D call TRBD1 (6 bases). The V end lost 5 bases, the J end lost 2 bases, and 11 bases lay between the germline ends. This CDR3 comprises 14 residues. Germline CDR1 is SGHNT and CDR2 is YYREEE (reference sequence). The CDR3, as DNA: TGTGCCAGCAGTCCCGGGACACCTGGAAACACCATATATTTT. This encodes CASSPGTPGNTIYF. Using reference TRBV5-4 and TRBJ1-3 for the parts outside the CDR3, the full variable domain is ETGVTQSPTHLIKTRGQQVTLRCSSQSGHNTVSWYQQALGQGPQFIFQYYREEENGRGNFPPRFSGLQFPNYSSELNVNALELDDSALYLCASSPGTPGNTIYFGEGSWLTVV.

This clone was detected only once. CDR3 sequence reads: CASSVEWGGLAATYEQYF. CDR3 nucleotide sequence: TGTGCCAGCAGTGTAGAATGGGGGGGACTAGCGGCCACTTACGAGCAGTACTTC. The chain carries TRBV25-1 and TRBJ2-7; 11 bases fit TRBD2. Germline trimming cut 4 bases from V and 4 bases from J; bases unmatched to any gene: 15. Per the germline V gene, CDR1 is MGHDK and CDR2 is SYGVNS. The CDR3 is made up of 18 amino acids.

The genes are TRBV9 and TRBJ1-3; maybe TRBD1 (5 bases). Germline CDR1 reads SGDLS; CDR2 reads YYNGEE. This CDR3 contains 15 residues. Trimming removed 3 bases at V and 0 bases at J, with 10 bases between. CDR3 in DNA: TGTGCCAGCAGCGGATCGACAGTCTCTGGAAACACCATATATTTT. Protein product: CASSGSTVSGNTIYF.

This clone showed up just a few times. The rearrangement links TRBV4-1 to TRBJ2-1; D is ambiguous. V was pared by 0 bases and J by 9 bases, with 12 bases between. The CDR3 is 14 residues long. CDR1 is MGHRA, CDR2 YSYEKL, per germline. The DNA of the CDR3 is TGCGCCAGCAGCCAAGATCTTCTCCCCCGTGAGCAGTTCTTC. It translates to CASSQDLLPREQFF.

CDR3 DNA sequence: TGTGCCAGCAGTGGGAGACCCGGGGTCCACTCTGGGGCCAACGTCCTGACTTTC. Translation: CASSGRPGVHSGANVLTF. The chain couples TRBV2 to TRBJ2-6; a possible D gene is TRBD2 (5 bases). V lost 4 bases to trimming and J lost 0 bases, with 16 bases between them. The CDR3 sequence is 18 residues long. The germline gives CDR1 SNHLY, CDR2 FYNNEI.

This chain joins TRBV5-5 and TRBJ1-2, with D tentatively TRBD1 (6 bases). Trimming removed 3 bases from V and 6 bases from J, with 15 bases in between. This CDR3 spans 14 amino acids. The germline CDR1 and CDR2 sequences are SGHKS and YYEKEE (reference sequence). The CDR3 nucleotides are TGTGCCAGCAGCTCCGTGGGGGCCTGGGATGGCTACACCTTC. Translated: CASSSVGAWDGYTF.

This clone is medium-sized within its sample. The gene calls are TRBV30 and TRBJ2-2; D is unclear. This CDR3 has 13 residues. With 4 bases removed from V and 7 bases from J, the gap between germline ends came to 13 bases. Germline V gene data show CDR1 as GTSNPN and CDR2 as SVGIG (reference sequence). This chain's CDR3 is CAWKYWGNGELFF. The CDR3 DNA follows: TGTGCCTGGAAGTATTGGGGAAACGGGGAGCTGTTTTTT.

The V gene is TRBV7-2, the J gene TRBJ2-4; a weak D match, TRBD2 (6 bases). Per germline, CDR1 SGHTA and CDR2 FQGNSA. The CDR3 sequence is 17 residues long. V was cut by 6 bases and J by 2 bases, with 20 bases left in between. Here the CDR3 reads CASRLGLGRGSKNIQYF. The CDR3 nucleotides are TGTGCCAGCAGACTAGGCCTCGGGAGAGGGTCCAAAAACATTCAGTACTTC.

The V gene is TRBV7-2, the J gene TRBJ1-2, with D perhaps TRBD1 (5 bases). Looked up from germline, CDR1 is SGHTA and CDR2 is FQGNSA. Trimming removed 5 bases from V and 1 base from J, with 11 bases in between. This CDR3 is 14 amino acids long. In nucleotides, the CDR3 is TGTGCCAGCAGCCCCGGCGGGGGTAACTATGGCTACACCTTC. Amino acids: CASSPGGGNYGYTF.

The chain uses TRBV5-1 and TRBJ2-2; a weak D match, TRBD1 (5 bases). Germline V lookup: CDR1 SGHRS, CDR2 YFSETQ. The CDR3 extends over 14 amino acids. V dropped 0 bases and J dropped 6 bases, with 9 bases sitting between them. The CDR3 nucleotides are TGCGCCAGCAGCTTGGTTATACAGGCCGGGGAGCTGTTTTTT. This gives the protein CASSLVIQAGELFF. The full variable domain, rest sourced from reference TRBV5-1 and TRBJ2-2, is KAGVTQTPRYLIKTRGQQVTLSCSPISGHRSVSWYQQTPGQGLQFLFEYFSETQRNKGNFPGRFSGRQFSNSRSEMNVSTLELGDSALYLCASSLVIQAGELFFGEGSRLTVL.

In DNA, the CDR3 is TGTGCCTGGAGTGTAAGGCAGGGGGAGACCCAGTACTTC. It yields the protein CAWSVRQGETQYF. The V call is TRBV30, the J call TRBJ2-5, with D perhaps matching TRBD1 (6 bases). This CDR3 region has 13 residues. Trimming left V 0 bases short and J 5 bases short, with 10 bases between. From germline, CDR1 is GTSNPN and CDR2 SVGIG (reference sequence).

The chain has TRBV7-6 and TRBJ2-2; 12 bases map to TRBD2. The junction had 7 bases not matched to a gene; V was cut back by 5 bases and J by 6 bases. CDR3 length: 16 residues. Germline CDR1 reads SGHVS; CDR2 reads FNYEAQ. CDR3 residues: CASSKRLAGEAGELFF. For the CDR3, the DNA is TGTGCCAGCAGCAAAAGACTAGCGGGAGAGGCCGGGGAGCTGTTTTTT.

This chain connects TRBV7-6 to TRBJ1-1, with 8 bases matching TRBD1. The germline CDR1 and CDR2 sequences are SGHVS and FNYEAQ. Germline trimming cut 5 bases from V and 8 bases from J; bases unmatched to any gene: 10. The CDR3 extends over 14 amino acids. The CDR3 DNA reads TGTGCCAGCAGCGCCGGGACAGGCGAAGACGAAGCTTTCTTT. This translates into CASSAGTGEDEAFF.

The rearrangement links TRBV7-8 to TRBJ2-5; TRBD1 agrees at 8 bases. V shed 5 bases, J shed 5 bases, and the junction held 10 bases outside the gene matches. Germline loops: CDR1 SGHVS, CDR2 FQNEAQ. The CDR3 extends over 15 amino acids. The CDR3 here is CASSPSTGALETQYF. The CDR3 DNA follows: TGTGCCAGCAGCCCCTCGACAGGGGCGCTTGAGACCCAGTACTTC.

This clone qualifies as medium-sized. The chain combines TRBV28 with TRBJ1-5; no clear D. V lost 8 bases to trimming and J lost 4 bases, with 12 bases between them. Germline V gene data show CDR1 as MDHEN and CDR2 as SYDVKM. The CDR3 contains 13 residues. CDR3 sequence reads: CASAPLWNQPQHF. Here the CDR3 DNA reads TGTGCCAGCGCCCCTCTTTGGAATCAGCCCCAGCATTTT.

V gene TRBV28 combines with J gene TRBJ1-2; 7 bases agree with TRBD1. There are 14 residues in the CDR3. The germline CDR1 and CDR2 sequences are MDHEN and SYDVKM. The ends lost 6 bases at V and 7 bases at J; junction bases unmatched: 11. The CDR3 sequence: CASSLPQGRSGYTF. CDR3 in DNA: TGTGCCAGCAGCCTCCCACAGGGGAGGAGTGGCTACACCTTC.

The V and J genes are TRBV6-6 and TRBJ1-5, with D hard to call. CDR1 MNHNY and CDR2 SVGAGI come from the germline V gene (reference sequence). The CDR3 runs 16 residues. Between the trimmed V and J ends, which lost 0 bases and 3 bases, there was a span of 12 bases. CDR3 DNA sequence: TGTGCCAGCAGTTACTCTGGGTTCCGAGACAATCAGCCCCAGCATTTT. It translates to CASSYSGFRDNQPQHF.

CDR3 region: CASSQDGSYYGYTF. The CDR3 bases are TGCGCCAGCAGCCAAGATGGCAGCTACTATGGCTACACCTTC. This chain links TRBV4-3 with TRBJ1-2; unclear D gene. The germline V gene has CDR1 LGHNA and CDR2 YSLEER. This CDR3 contains 14 residues. The germline V and J ends were trimmed by 0 bases and 3 bases, with 8 bases remaining between them.

The chain recombines TRBV7-8 with TRBJ2-7; TRBD2 matches 7 bases. Germline CDR1 reads SGHVS; CDR2 reads FQNEAQ. The CDR3 is made up of 16 amino acids. V was pared by 1 base and J by 4 bases, with 10 bases of the junction left unmatched. CDR3: CASSLGPAGAGYEQYF. CDR3 bases: TGTGCCAGCAGCTTAGGACCTGCGGGAGCGGGGTACGAGCAGTACTTC.